The rows below give T cell receptor beta chains drawn from one sample of a study of T cells in Graves' hyperthyroidism and ophthalmopathy. TCRdb called the multiplex PCR reads again in MiXCR, with one record for every CDR3 protein. The table has approximately 210,000 distinct CDR3 sequences, approximately 17% seen once. Specimen: blood. Receptors originate from a man between 45 and 60 years old with Graves' hyperthyroidism. Both conserved end residues are part of each CDR3. A D gene is named only where the DNA matches it firmly. Size values are once, few and many counts, or a class for expanded clones, and some rows have none.

j_gene,abundance,d_gene,v_gene,CDR3aa,CDR3nt
TRBJ2-3,many,NA,TRBV12-3/TRBV12-4,CASSGRSASTDTQYF,TGTGCCAGCAGTGGGAGATCGGCAAGCACAGATACGCAGTATTTT
TRBJ2-1,many,TRBD2,TRBV30,CAWSLLAGRGSEQFF,TGTGCCTGGAGTCTACTAGCGGGAAGGGGGAGTGAGCAGTTCTTC
TRBJ1-5,NA,NA,TRBV5-1,CASSLGTYSNQPQHF,TGCGCCAGCAGCTTGGGGACATATAGCAATCAGCCCCAGCATTTT
TRBJ2-3,many,TRBD2,TRBV3-1,CASSRGLAGSTDTQYF,TGTGCCAGCAGCCGGGGACTAGCGGGCAGCACAGATACGCAGTATTTT
TRBJ2-5,many,TRBD1,TRBV27,CASRRGQGEIETQYF,TGTGCCAGCAGGAGGGGACAGGGGGAAATAGAGACCCAGTACTTC
TRBJ2-1,many,NA,TRBV5-4,CASSLAGSWYNEQFF,TGTGCCAGCAGCTTGGCCGGGAGTTGGTACAATGAGCAGTTCTTC
TRBJ1-5,few,NA,TRBV10-1,CASKSRGNQPQHF,TGCGCCAGCAAGTCGCGGGGGAATCAGCCCCAGCATTTT
TRBJ2-1,NA,NA,TRBV7-2,CASSLARDFYNEQFF,TGTGCCAGCAGCTTAGCCCGGGACTTCTACAATGAGCAGTTCTTC
TRBJ2-7,NA,TRBD1,TRBV5-1,CASSSVDRGHYEQYF,TGCGCCAGCAGCTCAGTAGACAGGGGGCACTACGAGCAGTACTTC
TRBJ2-7,many,TRBD2,TRBV7-9,CASSSRGSGSSEQYF,TGTGCCAGCAGCTCCCGGGGTAGCGGGAGTTCCGAGCAGTACTTC
TRBJ1-1,NA,TRBD1,TRBV29-1,CSAGQGRVETEAFF,TGCAGCGCTGGACAGGGGCGCGTAGAAACTGAAGCTTTCTTT
TRBJ1-2,few,NA,TRBV29-1,CSVAGQGFGYTF,TGCAGCGTTGCTGGGCAGGGGTTTGGCTACACCTTC
TRBJ1-2,few,TRBD1,TRBV7-9,CASSPRDRVLGYTF,TGTGCCAGCAGCCCCAGGGACAGAGTTTTGGGCTACACCTTC
TRBJ2-1,many,NA,TRBV24-1,CATSDFLAGNKNEQFF,TGTGCCACCAGTGATTTCTTGGCGGGAAACAAGAATGAGCAGTTCTTC
TRBJ2-6,NA,NA,TRBV4-3,CASSQDDPRSGANVLTF,TGCGCCAGCAGCCAAGATGACCCCCGCTCTGGGGCCAACGTCCTGACTTTC
TRBJ2-2,NA,NA,TRBV28,CASSLQGISGELFF,TGTGCCAGCAGCTTACAGGGAATTTCCGGGGAGCTGTTTTTT
TRBJ2-7,many,NA,TRBV12-3/TRBV12-4,CASSFRGPSSYEQYF,TGTGCCAGCAGTTTCAGGGGCCCTTCTTCCTACGAGCAGTACTTC
TRBJ2-3,many,TRBD2,TRBV20-1,CSARPRGLADTDTQYF,TGCAGTGCTAGACCTAGGGGACTAGCTGACACAGATACGCAGTATTTT
TRBJ1-5,NA,TRBD1,TRBV6-1,CASSPQGDGRQPQHF,TGTGCCAGCAGTCCTCAGGGGGATGGAAGGCAGCCCCAGCATTTT
TRBJ2-7,NA,TRBD1,TRBV6-1,CATGRGQPYEQYF,TGTGCCACCGGTAGGGGACAGCCCTACGAGCAGTACTTC
TRBJ2-2,NA,NA,TRBV12-3/TRBV12-4,CASKKGPPGAGELFF,TGTGCCAGCAAAAAGGGACCTCCCGGCGCCGGGGAGCTGTTTTTT
TRBJ2-4,many,TRBD2,TRBV6-1,CASSSNSPRAGGGLAKNIQYF,TGTGCCAGCAGTTCCAACTCCCCCCGTGCGGGAGGGGGATTAGCCAAAAACATTCAGTACTTC
TRBJ2-1,few,TRBD2,TRBV6-1,CASRSTQLAGERNEQFF,TGTGCCAGCAGATCCACCCAACTAGCGGGAGAAAGGAATGAGCAGTTCTTC
TRBJ1-4,few,NA,TRBV15,CATSSDSDINEKLFF,TGTGCCACCAGCAGCGACAGCGACATTAATGAAAAACTGTTTTTT
TRBJ2-7,many,NA,TRBV28,CASQRGGTYEQYF,TGTGCCAGCCAGAGGGGCGGCACCTACGAGCAGTACTTC
TRBJ1-2,many,NA,TRBV28,CASSLGLGGYTF,TGTGCCAGCAGTTTAGGACTGGGGGGCTACACCTTC
TRBJ2-1,few,TRBD2,TRBV9,CASSAAGTSDINEQFF,TGTGCCAGCAGCGCCGCCGGGACTAGCGACATTAATGAGCAGTTCTTC
TRBJ2-7,many,NA,TRBV7-9,CASSLAESSYEQYF,TGTGCCAGCAGCTTAGCAGAGAGCTCCTACGAGCAGTACTTC
TRBJ1-1,NA,TRBD1,TRBV20-1,CSARGTGLNTEAFF,TGCAGTGCTAGAGGGACAGGGTTGAACACTGAAGCTTTCTTT
TRBJ2-7,many,NA,TRBV7-2,CASSLFTGVSYEQYF,TGTGCCAGCAGCTTATTTACGGGGGTCTCCTACGAGCAGTACTTC
TRBJ2-7,few,NA,TRBV15,CATSRDTGNEQYF,TGTGCCACCAGCAGAGACACAGGGAACGAGCAGTACTTC
TRBJ2-1,NA,TRBD2,TRBV5-1,CASSFITSGSSNEQFF,TGCGCCAGCAGCTTCATTACTAGCGGGAGTAGCAATGAGCAGTTCTTC
TRBJ2-3,few,TRBD2,TRBV4-1,CASSHRPTSGGGDTQYF,TGCGCCAGCAGCCACCGCCCCACTAGCGGGGGGGGAGATACGCAGTATTTT
TRBJ2-7,few,NA,TRBV5-1,CASSYSGREQYF,TGCGCCAGCAGCTACTCAGGGCGCGAGCAGTACTTC
TRBJ2-7,many,TRBD2,TRBV20-1,CSASRLAGNYEQYF,TGCAGTGCTAGTAGGCTAGCGGGAAACTACGAGCAGTACTTC
TRBJ2-1,many,TRBD2,TRBV7-2,CASSYRLAGEGGEQFF,TGTGCCAGCAGCTATCGACTAGCGGGAGAGGGCGGTGAGCAGTTCTTC
TRBJ1-1,NA,NA,TRBV6-2/TRBV6-3,CASRIKGGMNTEAFF,TGTGCCAGCAGAATAAAGGGGGGAATGAACACTGAAGCTTTCTTT
TRBJ2-7,many,TRBD1,TRBV5-1,CASSSGGQDSYEQYF,TGCGCCAGCAGCTCCGGAGGACAGGACTCCTACGAGCAGTACTTC
TRBJ2-7,NA,NA,TRBV28,CASSWTFYEQYF,TGTGCCAGCAGTTGGACGTTCTACGAGCAGTACTTC
TRBJ1-2,NA,TRBD1,TRBV5-1,CASSPGQENHGYTF,TGCGCCAGCAGCCCGGGACAGGAGAACCATGGCTACACCTTC
TRBJ2-1,many,NA,TRBV11-2,CASCRNLAYNEQFF,TGTGCCAGCTGCCGAAACCTAGCCTACAATGAGCAGTTCTTC
TRBJ2-5,NA,TRBD1,TRBV2,CASSEYRDRGVETQYF,TGTGCCAGCAGCGAGTATAGGGACAGGGGAGTGGAGACCCAGTACTTC
TRBJ2-7,many,TRBD2,TRBV11-2,CASSLRLAGSEQYF,TGTGCCAGCAGCTTAAGACTAGCGGGAAGCGAGCAGTACTTC
TRBJ1-1,few,NA,TRBV6-1,CASSEAPGGGLGAFF,TGTGCCAGCAGTGAAGCGCCGGGGGGAGGGCTGGGGGCTTTCTTT
TRBJ2-5,few,NA,TRBV9,CASSVSVGAEQETQYF,TGTGCCAGCAGCGTATCCGTTGGGGCAGAACAAGAGACCCAGTACTTC
TRBJ1-5,many,NA,TRBV5-1,CASSLDGSNQPQHF,TGCGCCAGCAGCTTGGACGGGAGCAATCAGCCCCAGCATTTT
TRBJ1-1,many,NA,TRBV7-9,CASSSPGGIGYTEAFF,TGTGCCAGCAGCTCCCCGGGGGGAATCGGGTACACTGAAGCTTTCTTT